This entry describes one T cell receptor (beta chain). Its antigen is currently unknown. The table came from immunoSEQ multiplex PCR; TCRdb's copy has only in-frame clones and leaves some out. The sample consists of about 120,000 clones, approximately 89% of them appearing once. Germline V gives CDR1 GTSNPN, CDR2 SVGIG (reference sequence). Deletions cut 0 bases from V and 2 bases from J, with 7 bases between. The CDR3 is 14 amino acids. The data stem from a study of cytomegalovirus exposure and HLA in healthy donors. Across the whole study: The roughly 130 validation repertoires used the same platform as the approximately 700 first-cohort repertoires (as reported by a later analysis).

General observations from the study: Within the 95 to 150 validation repertoires, first-cohort TCR clusters tended to co-occur, according to a later analysis. The classifier reportedly diagnosed cytomegalovirus status with high sensitivity and specificity. A few CMV-associated chains were confirmed in vitro to be specific for CMV antigens.

The V gene is TRBV30, the J gene TRBJ2-2; the D is unclear. Specimen: PBMCs. This TCR was sampled from a woman aged 18-29 years in good health and CMV-seronegative. CDR3 DNA: TGTGCCTGGAGTGTACTTACTAACACCGGGGAGCTGTTTTTT. It codes for CAWSVLTNTGELFF.